This T cell receptor (beta chain) appears in the sequencing data of a study of blood T cell repertoires in COVID-19. Study in general: COVID-19 samples from acute and convalescent phases originated in the United States, Italy and Spain.

Original data processing: Amplification with reference gene primers provided the estimates of nucleated cell counts. Data came from immunoSEQ multiplex PCR; TCRdb stores just in-frame clones and leaves some out. The V and J calls and clone size are taken from that table; D and trimming were inferred from the DNA. This table holds 200,000 to 250,000 clones, 84% found once. Germline CDR1 LGHNA, CDR2 YNFKEQ. This CDR3 region has 15 residues. J lost 2 bases, V lost 1 base, and 3 bases had no gene match. The sequence was obtained from a woman in her 40s who had recovered from COVID-19. The specimen sequenced was PBMCs or T cells enriched from blood (not recorded which). This chain joins TRBV4-2 and TRBJ1-1; 8 nucleotides agree with TRBD1. The CDR3 nucleotides read TGTGCCAGCAGCCAAGGACAGGGGCGTAACACTGAAGCTTTCTTT. Amino acid sequence: CASSQGQGRNTEAFF.